A single sample is the source of the 18 T cell receptor beta chains below, sequenced in a study of shared clonotypes between healthy human individuals. Measured with immunoSEQ multiplex PCR; TCRdb has only the in-frame clones, and not every one. The top ten clones hold around 11% of a sample with some 450,000 clones, approximately 77% of them seen once. Sequenced material: PBMCs. All receptors derive from a woman aged 40 to 50 in good health. Some clones in this sample may be carry-over from other donors' samples.

This clone was detected only a few times. The gene calls are TRBV19 and TRBJ2-7; 10 nucleotides align to TRBD1. V trimming: 4 bases; J trimming: 6 bases; junction bases outside the gene matches: 6. CDR1 is LNHDA and CDR2 is SQIVND in the germline V gene (reference sequence). This CDR3 comprises 14 residues. This chain's CDR3 is CASSNRDRGGEQYF. The CDR3 DNA reads as TGTGCCAGTAGTAACCGGGACAGGGGAGGCGAGCAGTACTTC.

This clone was seen a single time. Germline and junction disagree at one end, which may indicate a read error. The V gene is TRBV6-5, the J gene TRBJ2-1, with TRBD2 matching over 8 bases. The CDR3 has 15 residues. Looked up from germline, CDR1 is MNHEY and CDR2 is SVGAGI. The CDR3 nucleotides read TGTGCCGGCAGTTACAGGCGGGAGGTTCCCAATGGGCAGTTCTTC. Translation: CAGSYRREVPNGQFF.

This clone was seen only a few times. CDR3 protein: CASSQNGGGGAPLSYEQYF. The CDR3 DNA reads TGTGCCAGCTCACAAAACGGAGGAGGGGGCGCGCCCCTCTCCTACGAGCAGTACTTC. This chain links TRBV18 with TRBJ2-7; tentative D call: TRBD1 (7 bases). The CDR3 contains 19 residues. Germline V gene lookup returns CDR1 KGHSH and CDR2 LQKENI. Trimming took off 4 bases at V and 0 bases at J, with 25 bases between the two ends.

This clone was seen more than once but under ten times. The gene calls are TRBV7-9 and TRBJ1-4, with a possible D match to TRBD1 (6 bases). The CDR3 runs 16 residues. V lost 3 bases and J lost 7, with 18 bases in between. The germline V gene encodes CDR1 SEHNR and CDR2 FQNEAQ (reference sequence). The CDR3: CASSLTGGEGGEKLFF. The CDR3 DNA is TGTGCCAGCAGCTTGACCGGGGGCGAGGGAGGTGAAAAACTGTTTTTT.

This clone was detected only once. This rearrangement joins TRBV7-9 to TRBJ2-3; TRBD2 matches at 12 bases. Germline V gene sequence: CDR1 SEHNR, CDR2 FQNEAQ (reference sequence). V was clipped by 0 bases and J by 6 bases; unmatched bases: 13. The CDR3 totals 19 residues. CDR3 sequence: CASSLARLAGGPRGDTQYF. In DNA form, the CDR3 reads TGTGCCAGCAGCTTAGCGCGGCTAGCGGGAGGGCCAAGGGGGGATACGCAGTATTTT.

The table lists this clone with a few counts. No conserved phenylalanine or tryptophan ends this CDR3, so it is likely a read error. Because the CDR3's place on the DNA is in doubt, the DNA is left out and the CDR3 is given as listed by TCRdb. This chain joins TRBV18 and TRBJ2-7; the DNA was not used to check the table's D call, TRBD2. Ends included, the CDR3 has 16 residues. CDR1 is KGHSH, CDR2 LQKENI, per germline. CDR3 loop: CASSPGTGVKKSGRGN.

Concerning this clone: At one boundary the junction diverges from the germline segment, which might be a read error. The chain employs TRBV6-6 and TRBJ2-7; 14 nucleotides agree with TRBD2. CDR1 is MNHNY, CDR2 SVGAGI, per germline (reference sequence). The CDR3 extends over 14 amino acids. The CDR3 nucleotides are TGTGCCAGCAGTTACTCCGGGGGACTAGCGGGAGAGCGATTC. This codes for CASSYSGGLAGERF.

Details on this clone: Sequence at one end of the junction differs from germline and may be a read error. The gene calls are TRBV7-9 and TRBJ1-2; D is undetermined. The CDR3 is 13 residues long. CDR1 and CDR2 (germline): SEHNR, FQNEAQ (reference sequence). For the CDR3, the DNA is TGTGCCAGCAGCTTAGAGGTGAACTGTGGCTACACCTTC. Translated, it gives CASSLEVNCGYTF.

In DNA, the CDR3 is TGTGCCACCGGTGGACAGGGTGTACTAACGGGGACCGGGGAGCTGTTTTTT. It translates to CATGGQGVLTGTGELFF. The chain links TRBV7-9 to TRBJ2-2, with TRBD1 matching 8 bases. The junction had 18 bases not matched to a gene; V was cut back by 10 bases and J by 5 bases. The CDR3 length is 17 residues. Germline V gene sequence: CDR1 SEHNR, CDR2 FQNEAQ (reference sequence).

The CDR3 region is CASSLSVGYEQYF. DNA of the CDR3: TGTGCCAGCAGCTTAAGTGTGGGGTACGAGCAGTACTTC. The J gene is TRBJ2-7, the V gene TRBV5-4; unclear D gene. Germline CDR1 is SGHNT and CDR2 is YYREEE (reference sequence). The CDR3 is made up of 13 amino acids. V dropped 2 bases and J dropped 4 bases, with 10 bases sitting between them.

J is TRBJ2-7 and V is TRBV28, with TRBD2 matching 8 bases. Germline CDR1 is MDHEN and CDR2 is SYDVKM. J was trimmed by 7 bases and V by 1 base; bases with no gene match: 9. This CDR3 is 15 amino acids long. The CDR3 here is CASSLSGTRAGEQYF. The CDR3 DNA sequence: TGTGCCAGCAGTTTATCCGGGACTAGGGCAGGGGAGCAGTACTTC. Filled out from reference TRBV28 and TRBJ2-7, the complete variable domain reads DVKVTQSSRYLVKRTGEKVFLECVQDMDHENMFWYRQDPGLGLRLIYFSYDVKMKEKGDIPEGYSVSREKKERFSLILESASTNQTSMYLCASSLSGTRAGEQYFGPGTRLTVT.

The chain combines TRBV19 with TRBJ2-5, with 7 bases lining up with TRBD2. Germline V gives CDR1 LNHDA, CDR2 SQIVND (reference sequence). The length of the CDR3 is 16 residues. The trim removed 4 bases at V and 5 bases at J, leaving 13 bases unmatched. The DNA of the CDR3 is TGTGCCAGTAGTAGCCCCTTTACCGGGAGGTTGGAGACCCAGTACTTC. Translation: CASSSPFTGRLETQYF.

The chain joins TRBV5-1 to TRBJ2-2, with a weak D call TRBD1 (9 bases). Trimming pared 4 bases from V and 6 bases from J, leaving 28 bases between. The CDR3 runs 19 residues. Per the germline V gene, CDR1 is SGHRS and CDR2 is YFSETQ. DNA for the CDR3: TGCGCCAGCAGCCCCGGACAGGGGAGGAGCGGGAGTTATGCCGGGGAGCTGTTTTTT. Its protein product is CASSPGQGRSGSYAGELFF.

The chain uses TRBV10-3 and TRBJ2-1; tentatively, D is TRBD1 (5 bases). V was cut by 10 bases and J by 6 bases, with 16 bases left in between. This CDR3 has 13 residues. Germline V lookup: CDR1 ENHRY, CDR2 SYGVKD. CDR3: CATQVRMGNEQFF. In DNA, the CDR3 is TGTGCCACACAGGTCCGGATGGGCAATGAGCAGTTCTTC.

The rearrangement links TRBV20-1 to TRBJ2-3; D is uncertain. The length of the CDR3 is 11 residues. Germline-derived CDR1 and CDR2 are DFQATT and SNEGSKA (reference sequence). The germline V and J ends were trimmed by 7 bases and 3 bases, with 8 bases remaining between them. The CDR3 region has the DNA TGCAGTGGCGAGAGAACAGATACGCAGTATTTT. Encoded protein: CSGERTDTQYF.

The CDR3 coding sequence is TGCGCCAGCAGCCAAGATCTTCAGGGCACAGATACGCAGTATTTT. This codes for CASSQDLQGTDTQYF. J is TRBJ2-3 and V is TRBV4-3, with unresolved D. Germline V gene lookup returns CDR1 LGHNA and CDR2 YSLEER. The V end lost 0 bases, the J end lost 1 base, and 8 bases lay between the germline ends. CDR3 length equals 15 residues.

To note about this clone: This may be a read error: a much more frequent sequence differs by one nucleotide. The sample holds other DNA sequences that translate to the same CDR3. This sequence joins TRBV30 and TRBJ1-1; a possible D gene is TRBD1 (5 bases). Germline CDR1 GTSNPN, CDR2 SVGIG (reference sequence). CDR3 length: 13 residues. CDR3 sequence reads: CAWKSPGRTEAFF. CDR3 sequence (DNA): TGCGCCTGGAAATCCCCGGGGCGAACTGAAGCTTTCTTT.

V is TRBV29-1 and J is TRBJ1-4, with D perhaps TRBD1 (6 bases). The CDR3 sequence is 13 residues long. V was shortened by 8 bases and J by 5 bases, with 15 bases between the two germline ends. Germline-derived CDR1 and CDR2 are SQVTM and ANQGSEA. The CDR3 here is CSSKRGGNEKLFF. The CDR3 region has the DNA TGCAGCTCAAAAAGGGGGGGGAATGAAAAACTGTTTTTT.